This T cell receptor (beta chain) was profiled in a study of shared clonotypes between healthy human individuals (dated by TCRdb to about 2020). The study in broad terms: The cohort included a few men and a couple of women between 18 and 49 years of age. Different laboratories and diverse techniques were used to prepare libraries and sequence TCR repertoires, to increase sequencing depth and limit assay-specific biases. Leukapheresis yielded between about 0.94 and 9 billion PBMCs per donor. To estimate repertoire size and how much clonotypes are shared between individuals, the study performed deep sequencing of blood TCR repertoires from roughly five healthy adults. For each donor, three plates each were used for CD4 naive and CD4 memory, two plates were used for CD8 naive, and one plate was used for CD8 memory. Here is what the overall study found, with its caveats: Sampling was limited to blood, and TCR repertoires in tissue likely differ from TCR repertoires in blood. Across four donors, around 5% of naive CD4, 3% to 4% of naive CD8, 2.3% of memory CD4, and roughly 0.4% of memory CD8 clonotypes were shared. The genetic and exposure-history diversity represented was limited by the small number of donors. Based on pairwise subsampling, the degree of clonotype sharing among donors was expected to be affected by sequencing depth. Even with the large sequencing depth, rarefaction of the sorted-subset datasets indicated that sequencing was incomplete. Compared with non-shared clonotypes, the clonotypes found in all four sorted-subset donors had higher generation probabilities. Estimated clonotype richness was generally larger for naive than for memory subsets.

The donors were healthy, HIV-negative adults with no recently reported acute infections or vaccinations. Only Caucasian adults living in Nashville, Tennessee, USA were represented among the donors. Magnetic negative selection was used to enrich CD4+ T cells, after which naive cells were positively selected on CD45RA and the negative fraction became the memory subset. Blood was obtained by leukapheresis, after which PBMCs were separated by Ficoll-Histopaque density gradient centrifugation and cryopreserved in liquid nitrogen vapor phase. Analytical flow cytometry was used to check the purity and quantity of every magnetically sorted T cell population. Each sorted fraction had its genomic DNA isolated and then quantified by UV absorbance on a Nanodrop 2000c. In regard to this clone: The clone's antigen remains unknown. Per-nucleotide qualities are absent, and no much larger clonotype sits a single base away.

V is pared back by 3 bases and J by 4 bases, with 12 bases lying between the germline termini. CDR1 and CDR2, looked up from the germline V gene, are MNHNS and SASEGT. The CDR3 spans 14 residues, from the cysteine through the phenylalanine. Left in the record is the CDR3 DNA by itself, 42 bases read in frame from the first base. TCR CDR3 regions were amplified from genomic DNA by multiplex PCR using the deep immunoSEQ assay. Extracted genomic DNA from each cell subset was distributed evenly across all wells of several immunoSEQ 96-well plates, and each plate was treated as a replicate. For sorted subsets, approximately 200 ng of genomic DNA, equivalent to some 30,000 T cell genomes, went into each replicate PCR. Purified libraries were measured with a Qubit 3.0 fluorometer, size-checked on a Bioanalyzer 2100, and measured again with the KAPA Library Quantification kit. Each immunoSEQ 96-well plate was sequenced on its own single-read 150-cycle Illumina NextSeq 550 flow cell. The paper's data handling went like this. Because the immunoSEQ output included only junctional sequences and no quality scores, the filtering could not be the same as the filtering used for full-length reads. Sequences were annotated with PyIR, a Python wrapper for IgBLAST v1.9, using IMGT germline references to assign V/J genes and CDR3. Reads with weak V/J assignments (E-value above 1e-6), missing CDR3, stop codons, out-of-frame junctions, or ambiguous translated residues were removed. A V3J clonotype was defined by an identical inferred V gene, J gene, and CDR3 amino acid sequence. To compute the percentage overlap between repertoires, the number of shared unique clonotypes was divided by the size of the smaller repertoire. Richness of each repertoire was evaluated using RTK rarefaction, the Chao1 estimator, and Recon v2.1 estimates of unobserved clonotypes. Generation probabilities for all TCRbeta clonotypes obtained by the gDNA method from a handful of donors were computed using OLGA. Here the immuneACCESS table is served through TCRdb, limited to in-frame sequences with V and J called. Missing clones are a known gap in these copies; in checked studies unresolved V genes cover under half, and the rest lacks a known reason. V and J calls and clone size are those listed in that table; D and trimming were worked out from the DNA. The sample records around 700,000 clones, about two thirds of which are singletons. Jointly, the top ten make up under 2% of the sample.

This receptor was obtained from a woman in her 30s in good health. The source material was memory CD4+ T cells sorted from blood. The cell subset or site label, read with the paper, signifies: CD45RA-negative fraction. The rearrangement combines TRBV6-1 with TRBJ2-5; the D gene cannot be named for sure. The DNA sequence reads TGTGCCAGCAGTGAGATAAACACGGGAGAGACCCAGTACTTC. Translated, this gives CASSEINTGETQYF.